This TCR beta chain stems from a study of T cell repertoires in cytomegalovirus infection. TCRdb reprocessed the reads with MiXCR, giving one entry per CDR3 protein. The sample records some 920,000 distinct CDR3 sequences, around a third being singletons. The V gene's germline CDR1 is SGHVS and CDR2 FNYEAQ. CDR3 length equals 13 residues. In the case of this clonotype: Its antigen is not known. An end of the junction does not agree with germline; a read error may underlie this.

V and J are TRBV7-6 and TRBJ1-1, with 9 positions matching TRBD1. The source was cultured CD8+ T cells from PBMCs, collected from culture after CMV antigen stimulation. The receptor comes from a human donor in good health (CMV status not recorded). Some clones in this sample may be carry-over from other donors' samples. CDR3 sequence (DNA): TGTGCCAACAGCCCTCGACAGGGGGTTGACGCTTTCTTT. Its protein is CANSPRQGVDAFF. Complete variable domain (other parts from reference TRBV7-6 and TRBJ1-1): GAGVSQSPRYKVTKRGQDVALRCDPISGHVSLYWYRQALGQGPEFLTYFNYEAQQDKSGLPNDRFSAERPEGSISTLTIQRTEQRDSAMYRCANSPRQGVDAFFGQGTRLTVV.